The source of this T cell receptor (beta chain) is a study of identifying expanded T cells in peripheral blood. Per the germline V gene, CDR1 is SGDLS and CDR2 is YYNGEE. This CDR3 spans 14 amino acids. Trimming took 4 bases from V and 5 from J, leaving 12 bases between them. Collection occurred without any documented infections or immune events in donors. TCRdb's table, derived via immunoSEQ multiplex PCR, lists solely in-frame clones and lacks some. Seen here are 90,000 or so clones, 75% to 90% observed once, and the top ten hold 5.6%. The chain carries TRBV9 and TRBJ1-4; D is perhaps TRBD1 (5 bases). This clonotype originated in a person aged 18 to 75 in good health. Sequenced: blood. DNA of the CDR3: TGTGCCAGCAGCTCGGGAGGGGCGAATGAAAAACTGTTTTTT. Translation gives CASSSGGANEKLFF.